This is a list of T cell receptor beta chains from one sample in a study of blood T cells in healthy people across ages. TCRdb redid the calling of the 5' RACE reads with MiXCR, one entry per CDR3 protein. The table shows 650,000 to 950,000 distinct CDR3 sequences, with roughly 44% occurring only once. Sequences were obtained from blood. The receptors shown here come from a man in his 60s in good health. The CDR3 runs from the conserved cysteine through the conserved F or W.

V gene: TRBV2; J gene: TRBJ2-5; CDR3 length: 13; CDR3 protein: CASSEDRIGTQYF
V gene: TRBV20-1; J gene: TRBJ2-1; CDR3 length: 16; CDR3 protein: CSAITETSGGVNEQFF
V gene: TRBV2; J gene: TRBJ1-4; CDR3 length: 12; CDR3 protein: CASAAINEKLFF
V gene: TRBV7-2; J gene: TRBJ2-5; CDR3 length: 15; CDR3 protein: CASSLTLGGIYEQYF
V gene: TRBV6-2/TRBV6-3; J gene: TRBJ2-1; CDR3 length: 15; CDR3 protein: CASSPRKGGGREQFF
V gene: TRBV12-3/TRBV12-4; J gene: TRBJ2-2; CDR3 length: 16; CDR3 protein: CASRSPGRGHSGELFF
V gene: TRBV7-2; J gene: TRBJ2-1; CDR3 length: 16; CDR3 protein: CASSSAHGGQYNEQFF
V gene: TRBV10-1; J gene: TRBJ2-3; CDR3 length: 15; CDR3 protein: CASSEVTGITDTQYF
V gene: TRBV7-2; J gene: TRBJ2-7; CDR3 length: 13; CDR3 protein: CASSFGQAYEQYF
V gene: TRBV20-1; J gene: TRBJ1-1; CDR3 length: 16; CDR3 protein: CSAIGAQGFRNTEAFF
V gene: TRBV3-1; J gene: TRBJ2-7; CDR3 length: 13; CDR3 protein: CASSTGLSYEQYF
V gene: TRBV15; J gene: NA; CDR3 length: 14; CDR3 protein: CATSRDNGGETQYF
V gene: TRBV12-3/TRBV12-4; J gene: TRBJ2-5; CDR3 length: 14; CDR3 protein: CASTAGGLHETQYF
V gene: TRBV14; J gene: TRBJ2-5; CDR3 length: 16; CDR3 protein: CASSPGDGRNVGTQYF
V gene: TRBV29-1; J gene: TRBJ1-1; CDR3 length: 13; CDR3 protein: CSVRKGMNTEAFF
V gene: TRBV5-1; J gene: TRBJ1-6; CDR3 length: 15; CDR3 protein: CASSLNGGANSPLHF
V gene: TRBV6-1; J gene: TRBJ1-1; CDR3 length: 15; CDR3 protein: CASIPAISVNTEAFF
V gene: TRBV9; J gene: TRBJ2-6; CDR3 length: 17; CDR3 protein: CASSVRPSGVGANVLTF
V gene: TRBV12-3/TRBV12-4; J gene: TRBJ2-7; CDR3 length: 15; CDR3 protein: CASTLGDRLINEQYF
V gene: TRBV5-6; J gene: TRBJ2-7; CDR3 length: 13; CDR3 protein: CASSFGLAGEQYF
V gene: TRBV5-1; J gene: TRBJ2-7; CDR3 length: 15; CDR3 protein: CASSKGTSGGYEQYF